The TCR beta chain under discussion was sequenced for a study of vaccination effects on CD4 cells after COVID-19 (dated by TCRdb to the early 2020s). Notes on the research overall: Two doses of either the BNT162b2 or the mRNA-1273 mRNA SARS-CoV-2 vaccine were administered to participants. In both COVID-19 convalescent patients and infection-naive vaccine recipients, the study compared SARS-CoV-2 spike-specific CD4+ TCR repertoires from before mRNA vaccination with those from after it. A total of over nine COVID-19 convalescent patients and a few SARS-CoV-2-naive healthy vaccine recipients were included in the full study. Pre-vaccine samples from a couple of convalescent patients were drawn 16 days and one week before the first dose, 142 and 148 days after COVID-19 diagnosis. Cultures from other donors in the study were sequenced using the Oncomine TCR Beta short-read assay on an Illumina iSeq 100. Here is what the overall study found, with its caveats: Limitations of the study were the small number of convalescent patients and the absence of early post-infection timepoints. Both infection-induced and vaccine-induced clones contracted markedly at late post-vaccination timepoints, which is consistent with waning T cell responses. Among convalescent patients, the spike-reactive repertoire after vaccination was made up mainly of new vaccine-induced clones that were largely distinct from the clones induced by infection.

The ViraFEST assay stimulated PBMC with viral peptide pools and then used TCR sequencing to identify antigen-specific CD4+ T cell clonotypes by expansion. After roughly 11 days of culture, CD4+ T cells were isolated with the EasySep CD4+ T cell isolation kit. PCR-confirmed SARS-CoV-2 infection had occurred in convalescent patients between March and December 2020, before the Alpha, Beta and Delta variants emerged in the United States. Roughly 2 million PBMC per well were cultured in IMDM with roughly 5% human AB serum, 10 IU/ml IL-2 and gentamicin, plus 10 ug/ml peptides. On days 3 and 7, half of the culture medium was replaced with fresh IL-2-containing medium. Unless noted otherwise, every peptide stimulation condition was cultured in triplicate wells. PBMC were separated from whole blood using Ficoll-Paque Plus gradient centrifugation and were then either cryopreserved at -140C or used fresh. The QIAamp micro DNA kit was used to extract genomic DNA from the cultured CD4+ T cells.

Sequences KGHSH (CDR1) and LQKENI (CDR2) are obtained from the germline V gene. From cysteine to phenylalanine, the CDR3 is 14 amino acids long. Only the CDR3 DNA stays, 42 bases, in frame from base 1. V is pared back by 2 bases and J by 8 bases, with 13 bases lying between the germline termini. With regard to this clone: No cognate antigen has been identified for it. Base-call qualities are not available, and no considerably larger clone is one nucleotide away.

Preparation of the library involved the immunoSEQ multiplex PCR assay. DNA from the cultured and isolated CD4+ T cells underwent TCR beta CDR3 sequencing. As for how the authors treated the data: Non-productive TCR sequences were discarded, and reads were trimmed to the CDR3 region, with only CDR3s of 7 or more amino acids retained. Antigen-specific clonotypes were identified using the MANAFEST web app by comparison of expansion in peptide wells against reference cultures. For clones to be considered positive, expansion at FDR<0.05 versus reference and all other wells, an odds ratio above 5, and a frequency above 0.1% in two replicate wells were required. A clonotype was called cross-reactive if it was significantly expanded both in SARS-CoV-2 spike wells and in at least one common cold coronavirus spike condition. CDR3 similarity was assessed by Levenshtein distance using the stringdist R package, and unrooted trees were constructed with ape in R 3.6.1. TCRdb took over this immuneACCESS table, retaining in-frame rearrangements with V and J assigned. Such tables are incomplete; in checked studies, under half of the missing clones stem from an unresolved V gene, and the remainder is unexplained. V and J calls and clone size follow that table, whereas D and trimming were derived from the DNA. This sample holds 35,000 to 55,000 clones; approximately 70% were observed only once. The ten biggest clones cover over 25% of the sample.

This clonotype was sampled from a human donor who had a prior SARS-CoV-2 infection. This sequence uses TRBV18 and TRBJ2-1; there is no confident call for the D gene. The input for sequencing was CD4+ T cells from PBMCs cultured with a peptide pool, taken before COVID-19 vaccination. The CDR3 protein is CASSPTLVKDEQFF. The nucleotide sequence reads as follows: TGTGCCAGCTCACCAACGCTAGTCAAGGATGAGCAGTTCTTC. The reference TRBV18 and TRBJ2-1 proteins fill in what lies around the CDR3, so the full variable domain reads NAGVMQNPRHLVRRRGQEARLRCSPMKGHSHVYWYRQLPEEGLKFMVYLQKENIIDESGMPKERFSAEFPKEGPSILRIQQVVRGDSAAYFCASSPTLVKDEQFFGPGTRLTVL.